This T cell receptor beta chain appears in the sequencing data of a study of T cell repertoires in aging, cancer and after chemotherapy. The study's findings and limits: Healthy donors lost TCR diversity with age mainly through richness, cancer patients through richness and evenness.

This clonotype is deemed medium-sized. The antigen remains undetermined. Rearranged V-D-J TRB sequences were amplified with a mixed TRB-A/B primer pool. TCRdb processed the multiplex PCR reads anew with MiXCR; each CDR3 protein has one entry. The table has about 3,300 distinct CDR3 sequences, roughly 24% seen once; the top ten hold 9% to 15%. TCR beta rearrangements were amplified from peripheral blood genomic DNA. The sequence derives from a human donor with a solid tumor. The sample consisted of blood.

The CDR3 DNA follows: TGTGCCATCACTCCGGACAGCGGCTATGGCTACACCTTC. Its translation is CAITPDSGYGYTF. The chain recombines TRBV10-3 with TRBJ1-2, with D perhaps TRBD1 (6 bases). The CDR3 loop spans 13 amino acids. CDR1 is ENHRY, CDR2 SYGVKD, per germline. The V and J ends lost 7 bases and 4 bases respectively, with 13 bases between them.